A selection of T cell receptor beta chains follows, all from one sample in a study of blood T cell repertoires in COVID-19. Data came from immunoSEQ multiplex PCR; TCRdb stores just in-frame clones and leaves some out. The profile covers 160,000 or so clones, with roughly 90% appearing a single time and 6.5% to 8% taken by the ten largest. The sequenced sample consisted of PBMCs or T cells enriched from blood (not recorded which). These receptor sequences come from a woman between 45 and 65 years old who had recovered from COVID-19. Each CDR3 is given with its conserved first and last residue. The order of the fields is V gene, D gene, clone size, J gene, CDR3 protein, CDR3 DNA. D genes are given only for firm matches. A row's size may be missing; if present it is once, few, many or a size class.

TRBV19	TRBD1	NA	TRBJ1-5	CASSPLDRGYNQPQHF	TGTGCCAGTAGTCCCCTGGACAGGGGTTACAATCAGCCCCAGCATTTT
TRBV30	NA	once	TRBJ1-5	CAWSLGQFNQPQHF	TGTGCCTGGAGTTTAGGACAGTTCAATCAGCCCCAGCATTTT
TRBV7-9	NA	NA	TRBJ2-7	CASSLRDTTYEQYF	TGTGCCAGCAGCCTCCGGGACACTACCTACGAGCAGTACTTC
TRBV19	NA	NA	TRBJ2-3	CASSDWEGTDTQYF	TGTGCCAGTAGCGACTGGGAGGGCACAGATACGCAGTATTTT
TRBV6-5	NA	NA	TRBJ2-4	CASSVGGPQNIQYF	TGTGCCAGCAGCGTGGGGGGGCCGCAAAACATTCAGTACTTC
TRBV7-2	TRBD1	NA	TRBJ1-6	CASSLGQGGSPLHF	TGTGCCAGCAGCTTAGGACAGGGTGGTTCACCCCTCCACTTT
TRBV7-6	TRBD2	NA	TRBJ2-3	CASRFTAGGTSGTDTQYF	TGTGCCAGCAGGTTTACGGCGGGAGGGACTAGCGGAACAGATACGCAGTATTTT
TRBV7-9	TRBD1	NA	TRBJ1-2	CASSSDRGGYTF	TGTGCCAGCAGCTCGGACAGGGGTGGCTACACCTTC
TRBV28	NA	NA	TRBJ1-2	CASKSQGSYGYTF	TGTGCCAGCAAGTCCCAGGGCTCCTATGGCTACACCTTC
TRBV25-1	TRBD1	NA	TRBJ1-1	CASSERRTGLVTQAFF	TGTGCCAGCAGTGAGCGGCGGACAGGCCTGGTGACGCAGGCTTTCTTT
TRBV11-3	TRBD2	NA	TRBJ2-3	CASSSGLAPPYF	TGTGCCAGCAGCTCCGGACTAGCCCCACCGTATTTT
TRBV12-3/TRBV12-4	NA	NA	TRBJ2-7	CASSEQGYEQYF	TGTGCCAGCAGTGAACAGGGCTACGAGCAGTACTTC
TRBV6-2/TRBV6-3	NA	NA	TRBJ1-2	CASSPDTNYGYTF	TGTGCCAGCAGTCCCGACACTAACTATGGCTACACCTTC
TRBV9	TRBD1	NA	TRBJ2-5	CASSLIQGAGETQYF	TGTGCCAGCAGCCTTATCCAGGGGGCAGGGGAGACCCAGTACTTC
TRBV6-1	TRBD2	NA	TRBJ2-3	CASSDTPAGRRTQYF	TGTGCCAGCAGTGATACCCCAGCGGGGCGGAGGACGCAGTATTTT
TRBV6-5	NA	NA	TRBJ1-1	CASSYSQGARNTEAFF	TGTGCCAGCAGTTACTCCCAGGGCGCGCGAAACACTGAAGCTTTCTTT
TRBV6-5	NA	NA	TRBJ1-1	CASIEVGNAFF	TGTGCCAGCATCGAAGTCGGGAACGCTTTCTTT
TRBV27	TRBD2	NA	TRBJ2-2	CASHYKTSAGTGELFF	TGTGCCAGCCACTACAAGACTAGCGCGGGCACCGGGGAGCTGTTTTTT
TRBV3-1/TRBV3-2	NA	NA	TRBJ2-1	CASSHRGLRDNEQFF	TGTGCCAGCAGCCACAGGGGCCTGCGGGACAATGAGCAGTTCTTC
TRBV27	NA	NA	TRBJ1-2	CASSLSISGFGGYTF	TGTGCCAGCAGTTTATCGATTTCGGGGTTTGGTGGCTACACCTTC
TRBV4-3	NA	NA	TRBJ2-6	CASSQDILSGANVLTF	TGCGCCAGCAGCCAAGATATCCTCTCTGGGGCCAACGTCCTGACTTTC
TRBV27	NA	NA	TRBJ1-5	CASSTQGLGNQPQHF	TGTGCCAGCAGTACTCAGGGTTTGGGCAATCAGCCCCAGCATTTT
TRBV19	NA	NA	TRBJ1-1	CASRNTEAFF	TGTGCCAGTCGGAACACTGAAGCTTTCTTT
TRBV7-9	NA	NA	TRBJ1-1	CASNDQQLFNTEAFF	TGTGCCAGCAACGACCAACAGCTCTTTAACACTGAAGCTTTCTTT
TRBV18	NA	NA	TRBJ2-3	CASSPERDTQYF	TGTGCCAGCTCACCAGAGAGAGATACGCAGTATTTT
TRBV5-1	NA	NA	TRBJ2-1	CASSPSNEQFF	TGCGCCAGCAGTCCTTCTAATGAGCAGTTCTTC
TRBV5-1	TRBD1	NA	TRBJ1-1	CASTGQGALNTEAFF	TGCGCCAGCACCGGACAGGGGGCATTAAACACTGAAGCTTTCTTT
TRBV5-4	TRBD1	NA	TRBJ2-2	CASSEQGAVGELFF	TGTGCCAGCAGCGAACAGGGGGCGGTCGGGGAGCTGTTTTTT
TRBV4-2	TRBD1	NA	TRBJ1-2	CASSADRGVDGYTF	TGTGCCAGCAGCGCAGACAGGGGTGTCGATGGCTACACCTTC
TRBV6-5	NA	NA	TRBJ1-1	CASSYPAGWTNTEAFF	TGTGCCAGCAGTTACCCCGCGGGGTGGACCAACACTGAAGCTTTCTTT
TRBV19	TRBD2	NA	TRBJ2-3	CASSILAGHPRDTQYF	TGTGCCAGTAGTATCCTAGCGGGACACCCGCGCGATACGCAGTATTTT
TRBV7-3	NA	NA	TRBJ1-2	CASSGPGGYGYTF	TGTGCCAGCAGCGGACCGGGAGGCTATGGCTACACCTTC
TRBV7-6	TRBD1	NA	TRBJ2-7	CASSLGDRNYEQYF	TGTGCCAGCAGCTTAGGGGACAGAAACTACGAGCAGTACTTC
TRBV4-1	NA	NA	TRBJ1-3	CASSQEIKTGIGNTIYF	TGCGCCAGCAGCCAAGAAATAAAAACAGGGATCGGAAACACCATATATTTT
TRBV2	NA	few	TRBJ2-7	CASSDAGQLRSSYEQYF	TGTGCCAGCAGTGATGCGGGACAGCTCCGGAGCTCCTACGAGCAGTACTTC
TRBV10-2	TRBD1	NA	TRBJ1-6	CASSASGGNSPLHF	TGCGCCAGCAGTGCGTCAGGGGGTAATTCACCCCTCCACTTT
TRBV10-2	TRBD2	NA	TRBJ2-3	CASSLSLLAGTADTQYF	TGCGCCAGCAGCTTATCGTTACTAGCGGGGACCGCAGATACGCAGTATTTT
TRBV4-1	TRBD1	NA	TRBJ2-7	CASSPTGGRRAEQYF	TGCGCCAGCAGCCCAACAGGGGGACGACGGGCCGAGCAGTACTTC
TRBV11-2	TRBD2	NA	TRBJ2-1	CASSSTSGGYNEQFF	TGTGCCAGCAGCTCGACTAGCGGGGGATACAATGAGCAGTTCTTC
TRBV18	TRBD2	NA	TRBJ2-1	CASSPTSGYNEQFF	TGTGCCAGCTCACCGACTAGCGGGTACAATGAGCAGTTCTTC
TRBV7-9	NA	NA	TRBJ2-7	CASSAPGWNEQYF	TGTGCCAGCAGCGCCCCAGGGTGGAACGAGCAGTACTTC
TRBV6-5	NA	few	TRBJ1-2	CASSYSKAGHGYTF	TGTGCCAGCAGTTACTCGAAAGCGGGCCACGGCTACACCTTC
TRBV19	NA	NA	TRBJ2-7	CASKTASGADEQYF	TGTGCCAGTAAGACCGCTTCGGGTGCCGACGAGCAGTACTTC
TRBV5-1	NA	NA	TRBJ2-5	CASSLTGLETQYF	TGCGCCAGCAGCTTGACAGGGCTGGAGACCCAGTACTTC
TRBV7-2	NA	NA	TRBJ1-5	CASSLARQGNQPQHF	TGTGCCAGCAGCTTAGCGAGGCAGGGAAATCAGCCCCAGCATTTT
TRBV19	NA	once	TRBJ1-1	CASSIGGLSNTEAFF	TGTGCCAGTAGTATAGGGGGGCTGTCGAACACTGAAGCTTTCTTT
TRBV6-1	NA	NA	TRBJ1-1	CASSPGFLNTEAFF	TGTGCCAGCAGCCCCGGGTTTCTGAACACTGAAGCTTTCTTT
TRBV5-1	TRBD1	once	TRBJ1-2	CASSEPGQGGAGYTF	TGCGCCAGCAGCGAACCTGGACAGGGGGGAGCTGGCTACACCTTC
TRBV7-3	NA	once	TRBJ1-1	CASSLTGRTNLNTEAFF	TGTGCCAGCAGCTTAACGGGGAGGACGAATTTGAACACTGAAGCTTTCTTT
TRBV19	NA	NA	TRBJ2-7	CASSMGGRFNEQYF	TGTGCCAGTAGTATGGGGGGGCGATTCAACGAGCAGTACTTC
TRBV7-9	TRBD1	NA	TRBJ1-2	CASSSGQGAGYGYTF	TGTGCCAGCAGCTCGGGACAGGGGGCAGGCTATGGCTACACCTTC
TRBV19	TRBD1	NA	TRBJ1-6	CASRGTGGWPPLHF	TGTGCCAGTAGGGGGACAGGGGGTTGGCCACCCCTCCACTTT
TRBV6-5	TRBD1	once	TRBJ1-2	CASSYKGDRGGYGYTF	TGTGCCAGCAGTTATAAGGGAGACAGGGGGGGATATGGCTACACCTTC
TRBV11-3	TRBD1	NA	TRBJ2-7	CASSLEGTGNYEQYF	TGTGCCAGCAGCTTAGAGGGGACAGGGAACTACGAGCAGTACTTC
TRBV19	NA	NA	TRBJ2-7	CASSIDGSSYEQYF	TGTGCCAGTAGTATAGACGGGAGCTCCTACGAGCAGTACTTC
TRBV3-1/TRBV3-2	NA	NA	TRBJ1-5	CASSPGQRLTSNQPQHF	TGTGCCAGCAGCCCCGGACAGAGACTAACTAGCAATCAGCCCCAGCATTTT
TRBV9	NA	NA	TRBJ1-4	CASSVGGGVTNEKLFF	TGTGCCAGCAGCGTAGGAGGAGGGGTAACTAATGAAAAACTGTTTTTT